The 4 T cell receptor beta chains in this list originate from one sample, sequenced in a study of T cells in Graves' hyperthyroidism and ophthalmopathy. Amplified regions were TCR beta CDR3 sequences from RNA transcripts. Primed by the HTBI set, a first-round RT-PCR was run on the TCR CDR3. TCRdb ran MiXCR on the multiplex PCR reads and lists one entry per CDR3 protein. The sample lists hundreds of thousands of distinct CDR3 sequences; 18% were seen once. Sequenced input: blood. The source of these receptors is a woman between 45 and 60 years old with Graves' hyperthyroidism that later progressed to Graves' ophthalmopathy.

This clonotype was detected only a few times. This chain connects TRBV20-1 to TRBJ2-1; 13 nucleotides agree with TRBD2. Germline CDR1 reads DFQATT; CDR2 reads SNEGSKA (reference sequence). This CDR3 comprises 15 residues. Trimming took 4 bases from V and 6 from J; bases not matched to a gene: 6. The CDR3 reads CSAKTTSGGVNEQFF. CDR3 bases: TGCAGTGCTAAAACAACTAGCGGGGGGGTCAATGAGCAGTTCTTC.

The J gene is TRBJ1-1, the V gene TRBV15; tentatively, D is TRBD1 (5 bases). CDR1 is LNHNV and CDR2 is YYDKDF in the germline V gene (reference sequence). This CDR3 comprises 15 residues. V was clipped by 1 base and J by 1 base, with 10 bases between them. This CDR3 reads CATSRGRAGNTEAFF. CDR3 sequence (DNA): TGTGCCACCAGCAGAGGCAGGGCCGGGAACACTGAAGCTTTCTTT.

The chain couples TRBV30 to TRBJ2-1; 8 bases align to TRBD2. This CDR3 spans 14 amino acids. Losses at the gene ends were 1 base for V and 2 bases for J; bases not matched to a gene: 1. Germline V gives CDR1 GTSNPN, CDR2 SVGIG (reference sequence). The CDR3: CAWSAGGAYNEQFF. The CDR3 DNA is TGTGCCTGGAGTGCCGGGGGGGCCTACAATGAGCAGTTCTTC.

This clonotype was counted many times. V usage is TRBV3-1 and J usage is TRBJ2-1; D is ambiguous. V was clipped by 3 bases and J by 8 bases, with 23 bases between them. The CDR3 spans 17 residues. CDR1 and CDR2 (germline): LGHDT, YNNKEL (reference sequence). CDR3 sequence reads: CASSQSNRASPMDEQFF. CDR3 nucleotide sequence: TGTGCCAGCAGCCAGTCGAACCGGGCCTCACCAATGGATGAGCAGTTCTTC.